This entry lists 10 T cell receptor beta chains sequenced from one sample in a study of regulatory T cells in long-lasting Graves disease. Building the TCR beta libraries relied on iRepertoire HTBI primers, and CDR3 regions underwent Arm-PCR. MiXCR, run by TCRdb on the multiplex PCR reads, gives a single entry per CDR3 protein. The sample records approximately 540,000 distinct CDR3 sequences, approximately 12% being singletons. Sample time point: newly diagnosed GD, antithyroid drugs for less than 3 months. Following extraction of RNA from PBMCs, that RNA was used to make the TCR library. The same data also contributed to another study, on T cells in Graves' hyperthyroidism and ophthalmopathy.

The sequencing here drew on peripheral blood mononuclear cells (PBMCs), taken at new diagnosis, from a patient treated with antithyroid drugs. The receptors originated from a woman under 40 with Graves disease.

This sequence joins TRBV10-3 and TRBJ1-2, with D possibly being TRBD1 (5 bases). CDR3 length: 19 residues. Trimming shortened V by 2 bases and J by 7 bases, and 29 bases separated the two germline ends. Germline CDR1 and CDR2: ENHRY and SYGVKD. CDR3 in amino acids: CAISEASLRVTKPMGGYTF. CDR3 in DNA: TGTGCCATCAGTGAGGCCTCGCTCAGGGTAACCAAACCAATGGGTGGCTACACCTTC.

This clonotype was observed at least ten times. V is TRBV9 and J is TRBJ2-5; TRBD2 matches at 13 bases. J was trimmed by 5 bases and V by 3 bases; bases with no gene match: 4. The CDR3 is 15 amino acids. CDR1 SGDLS and CDR2 YYNGEE come from the germline V gene. CDR3 DNA: TGTGCCAGCAGCGCTTCACTAGCGGGAGGGGAGACCCAGTACTTC. This encodes CASSASLAGGETQYF. Filled out from reference TRBV9 and TRBJ2-5, the complete variable domain reads DSGVTQTPKHLITATGQRVTLRCSPRSGDLSVYWYQQSLDQGLQFLIQYYNGEERAKGNILERFSAQQFPDLHSELNLSSLELGDSALYFCASSASLAGGETQYFGPGTRLLVL.

This clonotype was seen repeatedly, ten times or more. The chain is built from TRBV7-9 and TRBJ2-2; 9 bases agree with TRBD1. The V and J ends lost 0 bases and 9 bases, in that order; junction bases with no gene match: 5. The CDR3 totals 15 residues. The germline V gene has CDR1 SEHNR and CDR2 FQNEAQ (reference sequence). DNA of the CDR3: TGTGCCAGCAGCTTAGCAGGACAGGGGAAAAGGGAGCTGTTTTTT. Residues: CASSLAGQGKRELFF.

This clonotype has at least ten counts. This chain joins TRBV6-2 or TRBV6-3 and TRBJ2-5; TRBD1 might be the D (6 bases). The CDR3 has 15 residues. CDR1 and CDR2 (germline): MNHEY, SVGEGT. V shed 2 bases and J shed 2 bases, with 12 bases lying between them. Written as DNA, the CDR3 is TGTGCCAGCAGTTACCGACGGACAGAACAAGAGACCCAGTACTTC. Translating it yields CASSYRRTEQETQYF.

The table lists this clonotype with many counts. V is TRBV7-2 and J is TRBJ1-3; D uncertain. This CDR3 comprises 14 residues. V was pared by 2 bases and J by 0 bases, with 5 bases between. From germline, CDR1 is SGHTA and CDR2 FQGNSA. DNA for the CDR3: TGTGCCAGCAGCTTACCGGGCTCTGGAAACACCATATATTTT. Protein product: CASSLPGSGNTIYF.

This clonotype has only a few counts. The V call is TRBV5-4, the J call TRBJ2-4; TRBD2 matches at 7 bases. The J segment lost 10 bases and the V segment lost 0 bases, leaving 13 bases of the junction unmatched. Germline lookup yields CDR1 SGHNT and CDR2 YYREEE (reference sequence). CDR3 length: 16 residues. The CDR3 here is CASSLGSGGEGWIQYF. Here the CDR3 DNA reads TGTGCCAGCAGCTTGGGATCAGGTGGGGAGGGGTGGATTCAGTACTTC.

This clonotype was observed many times. This chain uses TRBV2 with TRBJ1-2, with 8 bases fitting TRBD1. V shed 8 bases, J shed 5 bases, and the junction held 10 bases outside the gene matches. The germline V gene encodes CDR1 SNHLY and CDR2 FYNNEI. The CDR3 extends over 14 amino acids. In DNA form, the CDR3 reads TGTGCCAGCGGAAGGGACAGGACCTTGTATGGCTACACCTTC. Translating it yields CASGRDRTLYGYTF.

This clonotype was observed at least ten times. This chain joins TRBV5-1 and TRBJ2-1, with D perhaps matching TRBD1 or TRBD2 (5 bases each). The CDR3 loop spans 13 amino acids. CDR1 is SGHRS and CDR2 is YFSETQ in the germline V gene. Trimming took 7 bases from V and 7 from J, leaving 15 bases between them. CDR3 in DNA: TGCGCCAGCCGACATGGGGGAACTAATGAGCAGTTCTTC. Amino acid sequence: CASRHGGTNEQFF.

This clonotype was counted many times. At one of its ends the junction is not consistent with the germline gene, which may arise from a read error. The genes are TRBV5-1 and TRBJ1-1; D may be TRBD1 (5 bases). This CDR3 is 14 amino acids long. CDR1 is SGHRS and CDR2 is YFSETQ in the germline V gene. CDR3 amino acids: CASSFRGLNTEAFF. CDR3 DNA: TGTGCCAGCAGTTTTCGGGGCCTCAACACTGAAGCTTTCTTT. Looking up the rest from reference TRBV5-1 and TRBJ1-1 gives the full variable domain: KAGVTQTPRYLIKTRGQQVTLSCSPISGHRSVSWYQQTPGQGLQFLFEYFSETQRNKGNFPGRFSGRQFSNSRSEMNVSTLELGDSALYLCASSFRGLNTEAFFGQGTRLTVV.

This chain's CDR3 is CASGSHQGETQYF. The CDR3 bases are TGTGCTAGTGGTTCCCACCAGGGGGAGACCCAGTACTTC. This chain links TRBV12-5 with TRBJ2-5; D may be TRBD1 (6 bases). The V gene's germline CDR1 is LGHNT and CDR2 FRNRAP. V dropped 4 bases and J dropped 5 bases, with 11 bases sitting between them. The CDR3 contains 13 residues.